This T cell receptor (beta chain) was sequenced during a study of a mutant IDH1 vaccine in newly diagnosed glioma. The wider study: Vaccination began 4-6 weeks post radiotherapy alone, or with temozolomide cycles. Males made up approximately 62% and females about 40% of treated patients, whose mean age was around 40 years.

Germline CDR1 reads SEHNR; CDR2 reads FQNEAQ (reference sequence). V was cut by 5 bases and J by 4 bases, with 11 bases left in between. CDR3 length equals 14 residues. Described time point: week 23, last vaccination. The investigators gave 300 ug of mutant IDH1 20-mer peptide in each vaccine dose, together with topical imiquimod. Newly diagnosed WHO grade 3 or 4 IDH1-mutant, ATRX-lost astrocytomas were identified in the donors. Only in-frame clones appear in the TCRdb table, and some are missing; sequencing was by immunoSEQ multiplex PCR. The sample lists tens of thousands of clones, roughly 84% occurring once. In the case of this clone: The antigen is undetermined.

The sample in question was PBMCs, obtained from a glioma patient whose treatment included an IDH1 peptide vaccine. The chain joins TRBV7-9 to TRBJ1-4; tentative D call: TRBD1 (6 bases). This sequence was found in a young man with glioma. The CDR3 nucleotides read TGTGCCAGCAGCGAAACAGGGTATAATGAAAAACTGTTTTTT. Translated, it gives CASSETGYNEKLFF. Using reference TRBV7-9 and TRBJ1-4 for the parts outside the CDR3, the full variable domain is DTGVSQNPRHKITKRGQNVTFRCDPISEHNRLYWYRQTLGQGPEFLTYFQNEAQLEKSRLLSDRFSAERPKGSFSTLEIQRTEQGDSAMYLCASSETGYNEKLFFGSGTQLSVL.